The 8 T cell receptor beta chains presented below share a single source sample, sequenced in a study of shared clonotypes between healthy human individuals. Repertoires were generated with immunoSEQ multiplex PCR, while TCRdb's copy carries only in-frame clones and drops some. In the table there are some 2,400,000 clones, 90% to 96% of which are singletons. The sequenced sample was naive CD4+ T cells sorted from blood. Subset given: CD45RA+ positively selected. The receptors stem from a man between 18 and 29 years old in good health.

The CDR3 DNA reads TGTGCCAGCAGTGAATACCCTAACTATGGCTACACCTTC. It codes for CASSEYPNYGYTF. The V gene is TRBV25-1, the J gene TRBJ1-2; D not certain. This CDR3 is built from 13 residues. Germline CDR1 reads MGHDK; CDR2 reads SYGVNS. V gave up 0 bases and J gave up 0 bases, with 2 bases separating them.

Concerning this clone: Other DNA sequences in the same sample also yield this CDR3. This chain connects TRBV30 to TRBJ1-1, with D unresolved. V was pared by 0 bases and J by 0 bases, with 5 bases between. The germline gives CDR1 GTSNPN, CDR2 SVGIG (reference sequence). The CDR3 consists of 13 residues. CDR3 nucleotide sequence: TGTGCCTGGAGTGTAACGCTGAACACTGAAGCTTTCTTT. Amino acids: CAWSVTLNTEAFF.

This clone has just a few counts. The chain uses TRBV13 and TRBJ1-2; D possibly corresponds to TRBD1 (6 bases). Per germline, CDR1 PRHDT and CDR2 FYEKMQ (reference sequence). This CDR3 is built from 15 residues. The ends were cut back, 5 bases at V and 1 base at J, with 14 bases in the middle. In DNA form, the CDR3 reads TGTGCCAGCAGCCCTCGGGGGCAGAGTAACTATGGCTACACCTTC. Translation: CASSPRGQSNYGYTF. Full variable domain (remainder filled in from reference TRBV13 and TRBJ1-2): AAGVIQSPRHLIKEKRETATLKCYPIPRHDTVYWYQQGPGQDPQFLISFYEKMQSDKGSIPDRFSAQQFSDYHSELNMSSLELGDSALYFCASSPRGQSNYGYTFGSGTRLTVV.

Note on this clone: The sample holds other DNA sequences that translate to the same CDR3. The chain is built from TRBV28 and TRBJ1-5; D is ambiguous. The length of the CDR3 is 12 residues. The germline V and J ends were trimmed by 2 bases and 7 bases, with 6 bases remaining between them. Germline loops: CDR1 MDHEN, CDR2 SYDVKM. The CDR3 DNA sequence: TGTGCCAGCAGTTTACGAGGCCAGCCCCAGCATTTT. It specifies CASSLRGQPQHF.

The chain carries TRBV10-3 and TRBJ2-2; possibly TRBD1 for D (5 bases). The CDR3 has 17 amino acids. CDR1 ENHRY and CDR2 SYGVKD come from the germline V gene. Trimming pared 0 bases from V and 1 base from J, leaving 12 bases between. The CDR3 here is CAISESVQGWNTGELFF. DNA of the CDR3: TGTGCCATCAGTGAGTCAGTGCAGGGATGGAACACCGGGGAGCTGTTTTTT.

The chain has TRBV4-3 and TRBJ2-7, with D possibly being TRBD2 (5 bases). Between the trimmed V and J ends, which lost 0 bases and 0 bases, there was a span of 12 bases. Germline CDR1 LGHNA, CDR2 YSLEER. This CDR3 has 16 residues. CDR3 nucleotide sequence: TGCGCCAGCAGCCAAGAACGAGCGGCCGTCTCCTACGAGCAGTACTTC. It translates to CASSQERAAVSYEQYF.

V is TRBV5-4 and J is TRBJ2-5, with 9 bases aligning to TRBD1. CDR1 and CDR2 from the germline V gene are SGHNT and YYREEE (reference sequence). The CDR3 runs 15 residues. The V gene end was trimmed by 3 bases and the J gene end by 2 bases; junction bases not matched to a gene: 5. The CDR3 is CASSWGQGRQETQYF. CDR3 bases: TGTGCCAGCAGCTGGGGACAGGGAAGGCAAGAGACCCAGTACTTC.

The rearrangement links TRBV4-3 to TRBJ2-5; 7 bases fit TRBD1. The V and J ends lost 4 bases and 0 bases, in that order; junction bases with no gene match: 5. CDR1 and CDR2 from the germline V gene are LGHNA and YSLEER. The CDR3 is 15 residues long. The CDR3 DNA follows: TGCGCCAGCAGCCGCACAGGGGCGTACCAAGAGACCCAGTACTTC. Its protein is CASSRTGAYQETQYF.